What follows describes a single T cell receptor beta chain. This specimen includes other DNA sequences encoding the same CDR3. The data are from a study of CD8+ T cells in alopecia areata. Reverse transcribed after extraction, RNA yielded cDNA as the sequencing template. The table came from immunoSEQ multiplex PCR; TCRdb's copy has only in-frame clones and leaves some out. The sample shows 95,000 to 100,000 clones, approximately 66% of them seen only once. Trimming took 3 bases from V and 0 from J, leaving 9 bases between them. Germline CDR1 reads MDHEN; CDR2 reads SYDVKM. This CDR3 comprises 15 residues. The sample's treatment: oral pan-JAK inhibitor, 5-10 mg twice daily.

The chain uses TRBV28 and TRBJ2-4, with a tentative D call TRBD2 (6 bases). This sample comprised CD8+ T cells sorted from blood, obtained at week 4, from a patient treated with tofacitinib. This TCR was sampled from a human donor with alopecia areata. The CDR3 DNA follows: TGTGCCAGCAGTTTGGGGGGACTAGCCAAAAACATTCAGTACTTC. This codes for CASSLGGLAKNIQYF.